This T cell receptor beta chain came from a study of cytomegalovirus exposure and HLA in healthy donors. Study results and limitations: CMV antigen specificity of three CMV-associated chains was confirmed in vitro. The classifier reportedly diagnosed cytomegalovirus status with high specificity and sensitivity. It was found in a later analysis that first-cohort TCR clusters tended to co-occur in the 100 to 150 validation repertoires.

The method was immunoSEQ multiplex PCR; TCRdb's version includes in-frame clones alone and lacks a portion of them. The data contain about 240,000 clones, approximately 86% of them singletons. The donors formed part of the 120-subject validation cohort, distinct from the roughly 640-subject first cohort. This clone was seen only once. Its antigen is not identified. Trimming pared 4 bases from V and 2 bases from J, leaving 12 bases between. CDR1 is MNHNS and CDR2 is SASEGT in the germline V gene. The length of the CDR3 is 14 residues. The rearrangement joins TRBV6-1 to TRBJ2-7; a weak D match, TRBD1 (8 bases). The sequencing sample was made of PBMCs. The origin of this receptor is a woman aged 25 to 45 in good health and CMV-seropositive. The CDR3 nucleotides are TGTGCCAGCAGTGGGACAGGGAGGGCCTACGAGCAGTACTTC. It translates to CASSGTGRAYEQYF.